One and the same sample provided the 29 T cell receptor beta chains below, sequenced in a study of cytotoxic CD8 clonotypes in ibrutinib-treated CLL listed by TCRdb under 2021. In the paper's terms, the time point label means: roughly 2 years on ibrutinib. Library creation used the immunoSEQ multiplex PCR assay. TCRdb took over this immuneACCESS table, retaining in-frame rearrangements with V and J assigned. Such tables are incomplete; in checked studies, under half of the missing clones stem from an unresolved V gene, and the remainder is unexplained. Across this sample there are 130,000 or so clones, with approximately 85% seen only once. The top ten clones comprise about 2.1% of the sample. The source material was PBMCs, sampled after 24 months of ibrutinib treatment. These receptors originate from a human donor with chronic lymphocytic leukemia.

This sequence joins TRBV9 and TRBJ2-2; the D is unclear. The CDR3 has 14 residues. V was shortened by 5 bases and J by 0 bases, with 8 bases between the two germline ends. Germline V lookup: CDR1 SGDLS, CDR2 YYNGEE. For the CDR3, the DNA is TGTGCCAGCAGAGTCAGCTCGAACACCGGGGAGCTGTTTTTT. This sequence encodes CASRVSSNTGELFF.

V and J are TRBV15 and TRBJ2-4; TRBD1 might be the D (6 bases). This CDR3 region has 16 residues. Trimming took 2 bases from V and 2 from J, leaving 13 bases between them. Germline V lookup: CDR1 LNHNV, CDR2 YYDKDF (reference sequence). CDR3 sequence reads: CATSRHSGQPKNIQYF. For the CDR3, the DNA is TGTGCCACCAGCAGACATTCCGGACAGCCCAAAAACATTCAGTACTTC.

The chain uses TRBV7-8 and TRBJ1-5; D not resolved. V lost 2 bases to trimming and J lost 1 base, with 9 bases between them. The germline CDR1 and CDR2 sequences are SGHVS and FQNEAQ. The CDR3 loop spans 15 amino acids. This chain's CDR3 is CASSLSVNSNQPQHF. In DNA form, the CDR3 reads TGTGCCAGCAGCTTATCAGTCAACAGCAATCAGCCCCAGCATTTT.

The chain has TRBV28 and TRBJ2-7; 10 bases line up with TRBD1. Germline V lookup: CDR1 MDHEN, CDR2 SYDVKM. The CDR3 totals 15 residues. Germline trimming cut 7 bases from V and 3 bases from J; bases unmatched to any gene: 9. CDR3: CASNLPGQGFYEQYF. The CDR3 nucleotides are TGTGCCAGCAACCTCCCGGGACAGGGGTTCTACGAGCAGTACTTC. Complete variable domain (other parts from reference TRBV28 and TRBJ2-7): DVKVTQSSRYLVKRTGEKVFLECVQDMDHENMFWYRQDPGLGLRLIYFSYDVKMKEKGDIPEGYSVSREKKERFSLILESASTNQTSMYLCASNLPGQGFYEQYFGPGTRLTVT.

The chain joins TRBV5-1 to TRBJ2-3; D is perhaps TRBD1 (5 bases). The CDR3 loop spans 15 amino acids. Trimming left V 4 bases short and J 0 bases short, with 12 bases between. Germline loops: CDR1 SGHRS, CDR2 YFSETQ. Written as DNA, the CDR3 is TGCGCCAGCAGCAAGGACATAGCTAGCACAGATACGCAGTATTTT. It translates to CASSKDIASTDTQYF.

In this sample, this clone turned up many times. This sequence joins TRBV5-1 and TRBJ1-1, with D hard to call. V dropped 5 bases and J dropped 1 base, with 9 bases sitting between them. Germline values: CDR1 SGHRS, CDR2 YFSETQ. This CDR3 has 13 residues. CDR3 sequence (DNA): TGCGCCAGCAGATTGACCGCGAACACTGAAGCTTTCTTT. Translated, it gives CASRLTANTEAFF.

This chain uses TRBV18 with TRBJ2-5; D gene unclear. The germline V gene encodes CDR1 KGHSH and CDR2 LQKENI. The CDR3 has 12 residues. V was trimmed by 2 bases and J by 10 bases, leaving 11 bases between them. CDR3 in amino acids: CASSPKGWVQYF. The CDR3 DNA is TGTGCCAGCTCACCAAAGGGTTGGGTCCAGTACTTC.

The genes are TRBV19 and TRBJ2-2, with D tentatively TRBD1 or TRBD2 (6 bases each). This CDR3 comprises 18 residues. The germline CDR1 and CDR2 sequences are LNHDA and SQIVND (reference sequence). V lost 6 bases and J 3 bases, leaving 23 bases between the germline ends. This CDR3 is CASSPQRGRGPDTGELFF. The CDR3 DNA is TGTGCCAGTAGCCCCCAAAGGGGTCGGGGGCCGGACACCGGGGAGCTGTTTTTT.

The CDR3 sequence: CASSFGLAGAYITDTQYF. CDR3 coding DNA: TGTGCCAGCAGTTTTGGCCTAGCGGGGGCCTATATTACAGATACGCAGTATTTT. This chain connects TRBV28 to TRBJ2-3; 10 bases are a match to TRBD2. Germline CDR1 reads MDHEN; CDR2 reads SYDVKM. Germline trimming cut 3 bases from V and 3 bases from J; bases unmatched to any gene: 12. CDR3 length: 18 residues.

The genes are TRBV16 and TRBJ1-5, with D unresolved. V gave up 1 base and J gave up 9 bases, with 19 bases separating them. CDR3 length: 16 residues. Germline V gene data show CDR1 as KGHSY and CDR2 as FQNENV. The CDR3 here is CASSQLGPITPLPQHF. CDR3 nucleotides: TGTGCCAGCAGCCAATTAGGACCCATAACCCCGCTGCCCCAGCATTTT.

The chain carries TRBV15 and TRBJ2-5; D unresolved. Deletions cut 0 bases from V and 2 bases from J, with 16 bases between. The CDR3 has 17 amino acids. The germline gives CDR1 LNHNV, CDR2 YYDKDF (reference sequence). This CDR3 reads CATSRDWAGFIQETQYF. DNA of the CDR3: TGTGCCACCAGCAGAGATTGGGCAGGATTCATTCAAGAGACCCAGTACTTC.

V usage is TRBV6-1 and J usage is TRBJ1-2, with a tentative D call TRBD1 (6 bases). Germline V gene data show CDR1 as MNHNS and CDR2 as SASEGT. The CDR3 is 12 residues long. Trimming pared 0 bases from V and 8 bases from J, leaving 7 bases between. The CDR3 bases are TGTGCCAGCAGTGAAGCGAGGGGGGGCTACACCTTC. It codes for CASSEARGGYTF.

The rearrangement links TRBV2 to TRBJ1-5, with D unresolved. CDR3 size: 13 residues. The V end was cut by 6 bases, the J end by 7 bases, with 13 bases between. Germline-derived CDR1 and CDR2 are SNHLY and FYNNEI. The CDR3 protein is CASRVHLGQPQHF. CDR3 DNA: TGTGCCAGCAGAGTACATCTTGGCCAGCCCCAGCATTTT.

Here the CDR3 reads CASSQTLTARGTSYEQYF. In nucleotides, the CDR3 is TGTGCCAGCAGCCAGACCCTTACCGCCAGGGGGACCTCCTACGAGCAGTACTTC. This sequence joins TRBV4-2 and TRBJ2-7; 7 bases match TRBD1. Germline V CDR1 and CDR2: LGHNA, YNFKEQ. V lost 3 bases and J lost 0; bases outside the gene matches: 14. The CDR3 spans 18 residues.

This chain uses TRBV20-1 with TRBJ2-1; D might be TRBD1 (5 bases). The CDR3 totals 11 residues. Trimming shortened V by 0 bases and J by 12 bases, and 9 bases separated the two germline ends. Germline V CDR1 and CDR2: DFQATT, SNEGSKA (reference sequence). CDR3: CSARDGRGQFF. CDR3 DNA: TGCAGTGCTAGAGATGGAAGGGGGCAGTTCTTC.

The chain links TRBV6-1 to TRBJ2-7; D could derive from TRBD1 or TRBD2 (7 bases each). The CDR3 has 16 residues. CDR1 and CDR2 (germline): MNHNS, SASEGT. V lost 4 bases, J lost 5 bases, and 21 bases lay in between. This CDR3 is CASSGTKTGRADEQYF. The CDR3, as DNA: TGTGCCAGCAGTGGGACGAAGACAGGGAGGGCGGACGAGCAGTACTTC.

J is TRBJ2-3 and V is TRBV7-3, with 8 bases aligning to TRBD2. Trimming took 3 bases from V and 0 from J; bases not matched to a gene: 8. From germline, CDR1 is SGHTA and CDR2 FQGTGA. This CDR3 contains 17 residues. CDR3 region: CASSLGGLVESTDTQYF. CDR3 in DNA: TGTGCCAGCAGCTTGGGGGGACTAGTCGAAAGCACAGATACGCAGTATTTT.

The V and J genes are TRBV28 and TRBJ1-1; no clear D. This CDR3 contains 14 residues. V was clipped by 5 bases and J by 8 bases, with 18 bases between them. CDR1 is MDHEN, CDR2 SYDVKM, per germline. The CDR3 bases are TGTGCCAGCAGTACCTCAGGAAGTCGTATAGAAGCTTTCTTT. Protein sequence: CASSTSGSRIEAFF.

The table lists this clone with a few counts. The chain uses TRBV12-5 and TRBJ2-7, with unresolved D. This CDR3 spans 12 amino acids. Germline V lookup: CDR1 LGHNT, CDR2 FRNRAP. The V end lost 1 base, the J end lost 2 bases, and 3 bases lay between the germline ends. The CDR3 protein is CASGLAAYEQYF. For the CDR3, the DNA is TGTGCTAGTGGTTTGGCAGCCTACGAGCAGTACTTC.

This sequence joins TRBV4-2 and TRBJ2-5, with 11 positions matching TRBD2. Germline CDR1 is LGHNA and CDR2 is YNFKEQ. V shed 1 base and J 9 bases; nucleotides not matched to a gene: 13. The CDR3 loop spans 17 amino acids. The CDR3 nucleotides read TGTGCCAGCAGCCAAGGTGTCGGCGCTAGCGGGGGGTGGGCCCAGTACTTC. It codes for CASSQGVGASGGWAQYF.

The chain combines TRBV19 with TRBJ1-2; TRBD1 matches at 8 bases. This CDR3 spans 14 amino acids. The germline CDR1 and CDR2 sequences are LNHDA and SQIVND (reference sequence). V trimming: 6 bases; J trimming: 6 bases; junction bases outside the gene matches: 9. The CDR3 sequence: CASRTIATGDGYTF. CDR3 sequence (DNA): TGTGCCAGTAGAACAATCGCGACAGGGGATGGCTACACCTTC.

The V gene is TRBV10-3, the J gene TRBJ2-5, with D possibly matching TRBD2 (6 bases). CDR1 is ENHRY and CDR2 is SYGVKD in the germline V gene. V lost 6 bases, J lost 2 bases, and 13 bases lay in between. CDR3 length equals 14 residues. CDR3 region: CAISPGLTQETQYF. In nucleotides, the CDR3 is TGTGCCATCAGCCCTGGACTAACGCAAGAGACCCAGTACTTC.

This clone was seen once. This specimen includes other DNA sequences encoding the same CDR3. This chain connects TRBV9 to TRBJ1-4; TRBD1 matches at 9 bases. This CDR3 region has 15 residues. V trimming: 0 bases; J trimming: 5 bases; junction bases outside the gene matches: 2. Germline CDR1 is SGDLS and CDR2 is YYNGEE. In DNA form, the CDR3 reads TGTGCCAGCAGCGTAGGTGGACAGGGGAATGAAAAACTGTTTTTT. Translation gives CASSVGGQGNEKLFF.

This sequence joins TRBV29-1 and TRBJ2-7; TRBD1 matches at 7 bases. Germline lookup yields CDR1 SQVTM and CDR2 ANQGSEA. CDR3 length: 12 amino acids. After removal of 4 bases from V and 6 bases from J, the junction contained 6 bases not matched to a gene. The CDR3 DNA sequence: TGCAGCGTTGCGGAAGACAGGGTCGAGCAGTACTTC. Protein: CSVAEDRVEQYF.

V usage is TRBV7-3 and J usage is TRBJ2-3; D uncertain. Germline V gene lookup returns CDR1 SGHTA and CDR2 FQGTGA. The CDR3 runs 13 residues. The V and J ends lost 5 bases and 6 bases respectively, with 12 bases between them. CDR3 sequence: CASSPSNRDTQYF. The DNA of the CDR3 is TGTGCCAGCAGCCCCAGTAATCGGGATACGCAGTATTTT.

V and J are TRBV19 and TRBJ1-3, with D perhaps matching TRBD1 (6 bases). The CDR3 is made up of 12 amino acids. Between the trimmed V and J ends, which lost 3 bases and 11 bases, there was a span of 11 bases. The germline V gene encodes CDR1 LNHDA and CDR2 SQIVND (reference sequence). CDR3 nucleotide sequence: TGTGCCAGTAGTATGGGGACACCGGCCATATATTTT. It translates to CASSMGTPAIYF.

This clone appeared a few times. This chain links TRBV7-2 with TRBJ1-2, with D perhaps TRBD1 (5 bases). This CDR3 contains 14 residues. Germline V gene sequence: CDR1 SGHTA, CDR2 FQGNSA. V was pared by 0 bases and J by 4 bases, with 9 bases between. In nucleotides, the CDR3 is TGTGCCAGCAGCTTAGCGGCAGGGACCTATGGCTACACCTTC. This encodes CASSLAAGTYGYTF.

The chain couples TRBV28 to TRBJ2-7; no firm D call. The CDR3 consists of 12 residues. V lost 10 bases and J lost 0, with 10 bases in between. Germline V gene sequence: CDR1 MDHEN, CDR2 SYDVKM. The CDR3 region has the DNA TGTGCCACCCACAGCAACTCCTACGAGCAGTACTTC. Protein product: CATHSNSYEQYF.

This sequence joins TRBV5-6 and TRBJ2-7; 9 bases are shared with TRBD2. Germline CDR1 SGHDT, CDR2 YYEEEE. Trimming removed 5 bases from V and 3 bases from J; junction bases left unmatched: 9. The length of the CDR3 is 15 residues. The CDR3 reads CASSPTLAGNYEQYF. The CDR3 nucleotides read TGTGCCAGCAGTCCCACTCTAGCGGGGAACTACGAGCAGTACTTC.